The clone carrying this T cell receptor beta chain has only one observation. Some clones are missing from TCRdb's copy, which holds only in-frame ones; the method was immunoSEQ multiplex PCR. The table lists around 620,000 clones, 85% to 90% of them singletons, with 0.2% to 0.3% in the top ten. The data stem from a study of blood T cell repertoires in COVID-19. The receptor was isolated from a woman aged 18-29 years with acute or convalescent COVID-19. Sequencing used peripheral blood.

The CDR3 DNA reads TGCAGTGTAGGAGTCAATGAGCAGTTCTTC. Its translation is CSVGVNEQFF. This chain links TRBV20-1 with TRBJ2-1; D unresolved. Germline CDR1 reads DFQATT; CDR2 reads SNEGSKA (reference sequence). This CDR3 region has 10 residues. V was pared by 7 bases and J by 6 bases, with 7 bases between.